The 28 T cell receptor beta chains below come from one sample, sequenced in a study of identifying expanded T cells in peripheral blood (dated by TCRdb to about 2019). Library preparation employed the immunoSEQ multiplex PCR assay. Sourced from immuneACCESS, this table was stored by TCRdb with only in-frame sequences that have V and J called. A share of the clones is absent; for the studies checked, an unresolved V gene accounts for under half, and the remainder has no known explanation. The sample has more than 80,000 clones on record, approximately 88% of them singletons. The ten largest clones take up roughly 4% of the sample. Input material: blood. Receptors were obtained from a person aged 18 to 75 in good health.

This clone appeared once. The chain carries TRBV7-9 and TRBJ1-2, with D tentatively TRBD1 (5 bases). Trimming removed 3 bases from V and 4 bases from J, with 18 bases in between. The CDR3 extends over 16 amino acids. Germline lookup yields CDR1 SEHNR and CDR2 FQNEAQ (reference sequence). DNA of the CDR3: TGTGCCAGCAGCTTCCCTAGGCCGACAGACGCCTATGGCTACACCTTC. This sequence encodes CASSFPRPTDAYGYTF.

V usage is TRBV19 and J usage is TRBJ2-5, with unresolved D. Germline CDR1 and CDR2: LNHDA and SQIVND (reference sequence). The CDR3 contains 15 residues. V was cut by 7 bases and J by 7 bases, with 22 bases left in between. The CDR3 bases are TGTGCCAGTACCTCGTCAAGCATAATGGGTGGGACCCAGTACTTC. Residues: CASTSSSIMGGTQYF.

The V and J genes are TRBV29-1 and TRBJ1-2; D might be TRBD1 (6 bases). The CDR3 has 11 residues. V lost 8 bases, J lost 8 bases, and 15 bases lay in between. CDR1 is SQVTM and CDR2 is ANQGSEA in the germline V gene. CDR3 sequence reads: CSSQIQGGYTF. The CDR3 region has the DNA TGCAGCTCCCAGATACAGGGAGGCTACACCTTC.

V is TRBV2 and J is TRBJ1-5; tentative D call: TRBD1 (5 bases). V gave up 5 bases and J gave up 5 bases, with 13 bases separating them. This CDR3 has 14 residues. CDR1 SNHLY and CDR2 FYNNEI come from the germline V gene. The CDR3 DNA sequence: TGTGCCAGCAGTTTCCGGGACGGCGATCAGCCCCAGCATTTT. It codes for CASSFRDGDQPQHF.

The chain joins TRBV5-4 to TRBJ1-3; D unresolved. V dropped 2 bases and J dropped 11 bases, with 8 bases sitting between them. This CDR3 has 11 residues. Germline V CDR1 and CDR2: SGHNT, YYREEE (reference sequence). Written as DNA, the CDR3 is TGTGCCAGCAGCTTCGGGGTCTCCATATATTTT. This codes for CASSFGVSIYF.

CDR3 amino acids: CATSQSQNYEQYF. The CDR3 bases are TGTGCCACCAGCCAGAGCCAAAACTACGAGCAGTACTTC. The chain has TRBV15 and TRBJ2-7; D is unresolved. CDR1 is LNHNV, CDR2 YYDKDF, per germline (reference sequence). The CDR3 runs 13 residues. V was trimmed by 5 bases and J by 3 bases, leaving 11 bases between them.

This chain joins TRBV11-1 and TRBJ2-1; TRBD1 agrees at 10 bases. The CDR3 spans 16 residues. After removal of 5 bases from V and 7 bases from J, the junction contained 11 bases not matched to a gene. CDR1 and CDR2 (germline): SGHAT, FQDESV (reference sequence). The CDR3 bases are TGTGCCAGCAGCGGCCGGGACAGGGGCGGAGGGAATGAGCAGTTCTTC. It codes for CASSGRDRGGGNEQFF.

This clone showed up just once. V gene TRBV19 combines with J gene TRBJ1-1, with 11 bases matching TRBD1. The CDR3 spans 16 residues. In germline, CDR1 is LNHDA, CDR2 SQIVND (reference sequence). J lost 0 bases, V lost 4 bases, and 4 bases had no gene match. The CDR3 loop reads CASSTGTGGMNTEAFF. The CDR3 nucleotides read TGTGCCAGTAGTACCGGGACAGGGGGTATGAACACTGAAGCTTTCTTT. Using reference TRBV19 and TRBJ1-1 for the parts outside the CDR3, the full variable domain is DGGITQSPKYLFRKEGQNVTLSCEQNLNHDAMYWYRQDPGQGLRLIYYSQIVNDFQKGDIAEGYSVSREKKESFPLTVTSAQKNPTAFYLCASSTGTGGMNTEAFFGQGTRLTVV.

Points on this clone: The sample carries other DNA sequences with the same CDR3. The V call is TRBV6-5, the J call TRBJ2-7, with 12 bases matching TRBD2. Germline CDR1 MNHEY, CDR2 SVGAGI. V gave up 6 bases and J gave up 0 bases; unmatched junction bases: 3. The CDR3 runs 15 residues. CDR3: CASSPGLAGSYEQYF. In DNA form, the CDR3 reads TGTGCCAGCAGCCCGGGACTAGCGGGCTCCTACGAGCAGTACTTC.

The rearrangement uses TRBV5-1 and TRBJ1-2, with D unclear. The V and J ends lost 3 bases and 2 bases respectively, with 14 bases between them. This CDR3 contains 15 residues. Germline CDR1 reads SGHRS; CDR2 reads YFSETQ. CDR3 residues: CASSYGRTLNYGYTF. DNA for the CDR3: TGCGCCAGCAGCTACGGACGGACGCTGAACTATGGCTACACCTTC. Using reference TRBV5-1 and TRBJ1-2 for the parts outside the CDR3, the full variable domain is KAGVTQTPRYLIKTRGQQVTLSCSPISGHRSVSWYQQTPGQGLQFLFEYFSETQRNKGNFPGRFSGRQFSNSRSEMNVSTLELGDSALYLCASSYGRTLNYGYTFGSGTRLTVV.

The J gene is TRBJ1-1, the V gene TRBV30; 10 bases are a match to TRBD1. CDR1 is GTSNPN, CDR2 SVGIG, per germline (reference sequence). J lost 5 bases, V lost 2 bases, and 14 bases had no gene match. This CDR3 has 17 amino acids. CDR3 sequence reads: CAWSPTDRGLLWTEAFF. CDR3 sequence (DNA): TGTGCCTGGAGTCCGACAGACAGGGGGCTTTTATGGACTGAAGCTTTCTTT.

The chain recombines TRBV6-4 with TRBJ2-3, with D possibly being TRBD2 (6 bases). V lost 2 bases and J 5 bases, leaving 11 bases between the germline ends. The CDR3 consists of 14 residues. The germline V gene encodes CDR1 MRHNA and CDR2 SNTAGT. CDR3 residues: CASSDRGGGDTQYF. The CDR3 nucleotides read TGTGCCAGCAGTGACAGGGGAGGCGGAGATACGCAGTATTTT.

The CDR3 is CASSGAAGLYQETQYF. For the CDR3, the DNA is TGTGCCAGCAGCGGCGCAGCGGGGCTGTACCAAGAGACCCAGTACTTC. The chain couples TRBV7-9 to TRBJ2-5; 7 positions match TRBD2. J gave up 0 bases and V 5 bases, and 9 bases lay outside the gene matches. Germline V gives CDR1 SEHNR, CDR2 FQNEAQ (reference sequence). The CDR3 spans 16 residues.

This rearrangement joins TRBV7-6 to TRBJ1-1; 7 nucleotides align to TRBD1. This CDR3 region has 14 residues. Germline CDR1 and CDR2: SGHVS and FNYEAQ. V gave up 1 base and J gave up 5 bases; unmatched junction bases: 4. Here the CDR3 reads CASSLGQGRTEAFF. The CDR3 nucleotides read TGTGCCAGCAGCTTAGGACAGGGAAGGACTGAAGCTTTCTTT.

The chain recombines TRBV6-4 with TRBJ2-1; 9 nucleotides agree with TRBD1. The CDR3 length is 16 residues. Germline V gene data show CDR1 as MRHNA and CDR2 as SNTAGT. V shed 8 bases and J 3 bases; nucleotides not matched to a gene: 11. CDR3 coding DNA: TGTGCCAGCTACAACAGGGGGCGCGAAATCTACAATGAGCAGTTCTTC. Translation gives CASYNRGREIYNEQFF.

The chain links TRBV18 to TRBJ1-1; TRBD1 agrees at 9 bases. Germline V gene data show CDR1 as KGHSH and CDR2 as LQKENI. The CDR3 loop spans 14 amino acids. V lost 4 bases and J lost 2; bases outside the gene matches: 2. This CDR3 is CASSQGQGNTEAFF. CDR3 in DNA: TGTGCCAGCTCACAGGGACAGGGAAACACTGAAGCTTTCTTT.

The gene calls are TRBV2 and TRBJ1-2; unclear D gene. Between the trimmed V and J ends, which lost 5 bases and 7 bases, there was a span of 17 bases. Germline assignment: CDR1 SNHLY and CDR2 FYNNEI. There are 14 residues in the CDR3. The CDR3 is CASSFTVTLGGYTF. The CDR3 DNA sequence: TGTGCCAGCAGTTTCACAGTTACCCTGGGTGGCTACACCTTC.

The chain recombines TRBV28 with TRBJ1-2, with D uncertain. Trimming pared 6 bases from V and 7 bases from J, leaving 12 bases between. The CDR3 has 12 amino acids. CDR1 is MDHEN, CDR2 SYDVKM, per germline. CDR3 DNA: TGTGCCAGCAGAACTCCTGAGGGTGGCTACACCTTC. It translates to CASRTPEGGYTF.

V is TRBV30 and J is TRBJ2-1; D might be TRBD2 (5 bases). V was shortened by 0 bases and J by 5 bases, with 8 bases between the two germline ends. Germline CDR1 reads GTSNPN; CDR2 reads SVGIG (reference sequence). CDR3 length: 13 residues. CDR3 DNA: TGTGCCTGGAGTGTTCGAGCGGACAATGAGCAGTTCTTC. This encodes CAWSVRADNEQFF.

This clone was recorded once. This chain links TRBV5-1 with TRBJ2-1, with 8 bases that match TRBD1. V shed 4 bases, J shed 8 bases, and the junction held 14 bases outside the gene matches. The CDR3 has 16 amino acids. Germline loops: CDR1 SGHRS, CDR2 YFSETQ. In DNA form, the CDR3 reads TGCGCCAGCAGCAACCGGGACAGGATTTTGGCCCATGAGCAGTTCTTC. Translation: CASSNRDRILAHEQFF. The full variable domain, completed using reference TRBV5-1 and TRBJ2-1, is KAGVTQTPRYLIKTRGQQVTLSCSPISGHRSVSWYQQTPGQGLQFLFEYFSETQRNKGNFPGRFSGRQFSNSRSEMNVSTLELGDSALYLCASSNRDRILAHEQFFGPGTRLTVL.

This rearrangement joins TRBV7-3 to TRBJ2-2; TRBD1 matches 9 bases. Germline lookup yields CDR1 SGHTA and CDR2 FQGTGA. After removal of 0 bases from V and 6 bases from J, the junction contained 11 bases not matched to a gene. This CDR3 is built from 18 residues. CDR3 sequence (DNA): TGTGCCAGCAGCTTAACGGCCGGGACAGGGTCCCTCCCCGGGGAGCTGTTTTTT. Translation gives CASSLTAGTGSLPGELFF.

This chain links TRBV9 with TRBJ2-3; tentatively, D is TRBD1 (5 bases). Germline V CDR1 and CDR2: SGDLS, YYNGEE. The V and J ends lost 0 bases and 1 base respectively, with 6 bases between them. CDR3 size: 14 residues. The CDR3 here is CASSVVQGTDTQYF. The CDR3 region has the DNA TGTGCCAGCAGCGTAGTACAGGGCACAGATACGCAGTATTTT.

This chain links TRBV9 with TRBJ2-2; TRBD1 aligns across 8 bases. CDR1 is SGDLS, CDR2 YYNGEE, per germline. After removal of 0 bases from V and 5 bases from J, the junction contained 12 bases not matched to a gene. This CDR3 spans 18 amino acids. The DNA of the CDR3 is TGTGCCAGCAGCGTAGTTGGGTTGGCAGGGGGCAGGACCGGGGAGCTGTTTTTT. This codes for CASSVVGLAGGRTGELFF.

This clone appeared once. The V and J genes are TRBV7-9 and TRBJ1-1; D not resolved. This CDR3 has 12 residues. The V gene's germline CDR1 is SEHNR and CDR2 FQNEAQ (reference sequence). The germline V and J ends were trimmed by 3 bases and 10 bases, with 12 bases remaining between them. CDR3 loop: CASSFGPRGAFF. As DNA, the CDR3 is TGTGCCAGCAGCTTCGGACCGCGGGGAGCTTTCTTT.

The J gene is TRBJ2-7, the V gene TRBV5-1; 7 bases map to TRBD1. CDR1 is SGHRS, CDR2 YFSETQ, per germline. The CDR3 contains 13 residues. The trim removed 5 bases at V and 6 bases at J, leaving 8 bases unmatched. The CDR3 DNA follows: TGCGCCAGCAGGAGACAGGGTGTTTCCGAGCAGTACTTC. Amino acid sequence: CASRRQGVSEQYF.

This chain connects TRBV2 to TRBJ1-1; a possible D gene is TRBD1 (6 bases). Trimming took off 1 base at V and 12 bases at J, with 15 bases between the two ends. The CDR3 sequence is 13 residues long. Germline CDR1 and CDR2: SNHLY and FYNNEI. CDR3 protein: CASSEGQAPGSFF. The CDR3 coding sequence is TGTGCCAGCAGTGAAGGACAGGCCCCCGGATCTTTCTTT.

The rearrangement links TRBV6-4 to TRBJ2-6; D gene unclear. The germline V and J ends were trimmed by 3 bases and 0 bases, with 9 bases remaining between them. Germline V gene lookup returns CDR1 MRHNA and CDR2 SNTAGT. The CDR3 consists of 16 residues. The CDR3 region has the DNA TGTGCCAGCAGTGAAAGTCTAGGCTCTGGGGCCAACGTCCTGACTTTC. As protein: CASSESLGSGANVLTF.

The chain has TRBV9 and TRBJ2-2; 8 positions match TRBD2. There are 16 residues in the CDR3. V gave up 4 bases and J gave up 5 bases; unmatched junction bases: 10. Germline V CDR1 and CDR2: SGDLS, YYNGEE. The CDR3 region is CASSSGREQKTGELFF. The CDR3 nucleotides read TGTGCCAGCAGCTCCGGGAGGGAGCAAAAAACCGGGGAGCTGTTTTTT.